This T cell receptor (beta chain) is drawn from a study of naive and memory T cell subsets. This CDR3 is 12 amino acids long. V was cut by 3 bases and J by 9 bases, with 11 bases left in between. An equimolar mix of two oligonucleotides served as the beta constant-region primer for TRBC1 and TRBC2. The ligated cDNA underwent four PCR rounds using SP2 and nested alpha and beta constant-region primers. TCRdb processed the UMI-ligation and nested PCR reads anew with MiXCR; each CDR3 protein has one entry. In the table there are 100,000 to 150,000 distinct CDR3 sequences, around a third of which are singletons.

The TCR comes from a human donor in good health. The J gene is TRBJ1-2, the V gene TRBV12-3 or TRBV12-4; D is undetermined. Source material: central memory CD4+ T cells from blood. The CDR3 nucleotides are TGTGCCAGCAGTTTTACGGCTAATCGCTACACCTTC. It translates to CASSFTANRYTF.